Listed below are T cell receptor beta chains from one sample, sequenced in a study of chemoradiotherapy in HPV16-positive cancers. Produced via immunoSEQ multiplex PCR; TCRdb's table is partial and in-frame only. Of some 2,100 clones listed, about 86% are singletons. The sample was tumor tissue, taken from a patient who underwent chemoradiotherapy. The receptors here all came from a human donor with HPV-associated anogenital cancer. CDR3s include the opening cysteine and the closing phenylalanine or tryptophan. The order of the fields is J gene, V gene, D gene, clone size, CDR3 protein, CDR3 DNA. The D gene is left open where the match is weak. Rows give clone size only sometimes, using once, few, many, or a class for an expanded clone.

TRBJ2-3 | TRBV7-9 | - | - | CASSSGRADTQYF | TGTGCCAGCAGCTCGGGACGTGCAGATACGCAGTATTTT
TRBJ2-1 | TRBV7-9 | - | - | CASRHKISNEQFF | TGTGCCAGCAGGCATAAAATCTCAAATGAGCAGTTCTTC
TRBJ2-7 | TRBV5-1 | TRBD2 | - | CASSLGTGTILYEQYF | TGCGCCAGCAGCTTGGGGACTGGGACTATCCTGTACGAGCAGTACTTC
TRBJ1-2 | TRBV11-2 | - | - | CASSLAPTRSGGYTF | TGTGCCAGCAGCTTAGCCCCTACAAGAAGCGGTGGCTACACCTTC
TRBJ1-2 | TRBV29-1 | - | - | CSVVPYGGTNYGYTF | TGCAGTGTCGTCCCTTACGGCGGGACTAACTATGGCTACACCTTC
TRBJ1-2 | TRBV7-3 | - | few | CASSLTVQGSSHTF | TGTGCCAGCAGCTTAACGGTGCAGGGATCTAGTCACACCTTC
TRBJ1-1 | TRBV6-6 | - | - | CASSHPAGEAFF | TGTGCCAGCAGTCACCCTGCCGGTGAAGCTTTCTTT
TRBJ1-4 | TRBV7-9 | TRBD1 | - | CASSTGTGGGKLFF | TGTGCCAGCAGCACCGGGACAGGGGGAGGCAAACTGTTTTTT
TRBJ1-2 | TRBV5-5 | TRBD1 | - | CASSSTGENYGYTF | TGTGCCAGCAGTTCTACAGGGGAAAACTATGGCTACACCTTC
TRBJ2-7 | TRBV5-1 | - | - | CASSLRSLEEGSYEQYF | TGCGCCAGCAGCTTGCGAAGTCTAGAGGAGGGCTCCTACGAGCAGTACTTC
TRBJ2-7 | TRBV5-1 | TRBD2 | - | CASSLGLAVYEQYF | TGCGCCAGCAGCTTGGGACTAGCGGTGTACGAGCAGTACTTC
TRBJ2-2 | TRBV7-3 | - | - | CASSLGPAGELFF | TGTGCCAGCAGCTTAGGACCAGCCGGGGAGCTGTTTTTT